These 27 T cell receptor beta chains share one sample of origin, sequenced in a study of shared clonotypes between healthy human individuals. Profiled with immunoSEQ multiplex PCR; TCRdb holds only in-frame clones, not every one. Among millions of clones listed, 85% to 95% were seen once. Specimen: naive CD4+ T cells sorted from blood. The subset denotes: CD45RA+ positively selected. All receptors derive from a man between 18 and 35 years old in good health.

The V gene is TRBV7-2, the J gene TRBJ2-1; 8 positions agree with TRBD2. The CDR3 totals 11 residues. Germline CDR1 SGHTA, CDR2 FQGNSA. The V segment lost 5 bases and the J segment 10 bases; nucleotides outside the gene matches: 1. Here the CDR3 reads CASSPGGEQFF. The DNA of the CDR3 is TGTGCCAGCAGCCCGGGAGGGGAGCAGTTCTTC. The full variable domain, completed using reference TRBV7-2 and TRBJ2-1, is GAGVSQSPSNKVTEKGKDVELRCDPISGHTALYWYRQSLGQGLEFLIYFQGNSAPDKSGLPSDRFSAERTGGSVSTLTIQRTQQEDSAVYLCASSPGGEQFFGPGTRLTVL.

This clone appeared a single time. This sample also contains other DNA sequences that code for the same CDR3. The rearrangement joins TRBV7-3 to TRBJ2-1; 11 positions agree with TRBD2. V was pared by 3 bases and J by 2 bases, with 0 bases of the junction left unmatched. Germline CDR1 is SGHTA and CDR2 is FQGTGA. The CDR3 is 15 residues long. This CDR3 reads CASSFSGGAYNEQFF. The DNA of the CDR3 is TGTGCCAGCAGCTTTAGCGGGGGGGCCTACAATGAGCAGTTCTTC.

The chain links TRBV7-6 to TRBJ2-7; 8 positions agree with TRBD2. CDR1 and CDR2 (germline): SGHVS, FNYEAQ. Trimming removed 5 bases from V and 2 bases from J; junction bases left unmatched: 2. The CDR3 has 13 residues. CDR3 DNA sequence: TGTGCCAGCAGCGCGGGAGGACCCTACGAGCAGTACTTC. Translating it yields CASSAGGPYEQYF.

The chain couples TRBV14 to TRBJ2-3; 11 bases fit TRBD2. Germline CDR1 SGHDN, CDR2 FVKESK. The CDR3 covers 17 residues. J was trimmed by 0 bases and V by 4 bases; bases with no gene match: 6. The CDR3 DNA is TGTGCCAGCAGCCGGACACTAGCGGGGGCAAGCACAGATACGCAGTATTTT. Residues: CASSRTLAGASTDTQYF.

This sequence joins TRBV11-2 and TRBJ2-1; 9 bases map to TRBD2. This CDR3 has 16 residues. Germline CDR1 SGHAT, CDR2 FQNNGV. The junction had 7 bases not matched to a gene; V was cut back by 3 bases and J by 4 bases. This chain's CDR3 is CASSFEASGKYNEQFF. CDR3 DNA: TGTGCCAGCAGCTTCGAAGCTAGCGGGAAGTACAATGAGCAGTTCTTC.

This chain joins TRBV5-1 and TRBJ2-7; D may be TRBD2 (7 bases). Trimming left V 4 bases short and J 0 bases short, with 14 bases between. Germline V gene sequence: CDR1 SGHRS, CDR2 YFSETQ. CDR3 length: 15 residues. The CDR3 spells CASSPGGMSSYEQYF. CDR3 DNA sequence: TGCGCCAGCAGCCCGGGGGGCATGAGCTCCTACGAGCAGTACTTC.

The chain recombines TRBV25-1 with TRBJ2-3; either TRBD1 or TRBD2 may supply D (6 bases each). CDR1 and CDR2 (germline): MGHDK, SYGVNS. Trimming left V 8 bases short and J 3 bases short, with 18 bases between. The CDR3 has 15 amino acids. CDR3 sequence: CASAGHRKNTDTQYF. CDR3 DNA sequence: TGTGCCAGCGCGGGACACCGAAAAAATACAGATACGCAGTATTTT. Combining the CDR3 with reference TRBV25-1 and TRBJ2-3 gives the whole variable domain EADIYQTPRYLVIGTGKKITLECSQTMGHDKMYWYQQDPGMELHLIHYSYGVNSTEKGDLSSESTVSRIRTEHFPLTLESARPSHTSQYLCASAGHRKNTDTQYFGPGTRLTVL.

This clone came up once. The chain joins TRBV7-2 to TRBJ1-5, with D possibly matching TRBD1 (6 bases). V lost 4 bases to trimming and J lost 4 bases, with 14 bases between them. CDR3 length: 15 amino acids. Germline CDR1 reads SGHTA; CDR2 reads FQGNSA. CDR3 DNA: TGTGCCAGCAGCTCAGGCGGGACACGGAATCAGCCCCAGCATTTT. This translates into CASSSGGTRNQPQHF. Looking up the rest from reference TRBV7-2 and TRBJ1-5 gives the full variable domain: GAGVSQSPSNKVTEKGKDVELRCDPISGHTALYWYRQSLGQGLEFLIYFQGNSAPDKSGLPSDRFSAERTGGSVSTLTIQRTQQEDSAVYLCASSSGGTRNQPQHFGDGTRLSIL.

The chain recombines TRBV7-6 with TRBJ2-7; 8 bases align to TRBD2. The trim removed 4 bases at V and 2 bases at J, leaving 4 bases unmatched. Germline V lookup: CDR1 SGHVS, CDR2 FNYEAQ. The CDR3 is 14 amino acids. CDR3 sequence (DNA): TGTGCCAGCAGCTCCCAGCGGGGGCCCTACGAGCAGTACTTC. This encodes CASSSQRGPYEQYF.

The rearrangement uses TRBV5-1 and TRBJ2-3, with 8 bases fitting TRBD2. Per germline, CDR1 SGHRS and CDR2 YFSETQ. This CDR3 contains 14 residues. With V trimmed by 2 bases and J by 4 bases, 3 bases remained unmatched. CDR3: CASSLAGASDTQYF. DNA for the CDR3: TGCGCCAGCAGCTTAGCGGGGGCCTCAGATACGCAGTATTTT.

The V and J genes are TRBV11-2 and TRBJ2-2; D may be TRBD1 (5 bases). CDR3 length equals 15 residues. V gave up 1 base and J gave up 6 bases, with 12 bases separating them. The germline V gene has CDR1 SGHAT and CDR2 FQNNGV. CDR3 region: CASSLAGLAPGELFF. In DNA form, the CDR3 reads TGTGCCAGCAGCTTAGCAGGGTTGGCACCCGGGGAGCTGTTTTTT.

This sequence joins TRBV5-1 and TRBJ1-1, with D maybe TRBD1 (6 bases). Trimming took off 3 bases at V and 1 base at J, with 10 bases between the two ends. CDR1 is SGHRS and CDR2 is YFSETQ in the germline V gene. This CDR3 region has 14 residues. The CDR3 loop is CASSYRAGNTEAFF. The CDR3 nucleotides read TGCGCCAGCAGCTACAGGGCCGGGAACACTGAAGCTTTCTTT. Full variable domain (remainder filled in from reference TRBV5-1 and TRBJ1-1): KAGVTQTPRYLIKTRGQQVTLSCSPISGHRSVSWYQQTPGQGLQFLFEYFSETQRNKGNFPGRFSGRQFSNSRSEMNVSTLELGDSALYLCASSYRAGNTEAFFGQGTRLTVV.

As for this clone: One end of the junction fails to match germline, which may point to a read error. The chain combines TRBV19 with TRBJ1-2; D unclear. From germline, CDR1 is LNHDA and CDR2 SQIVND (reference sequence). This CDR3 is built from 14 residues. The CDR3 region has the DNA TGTGCCAGTAGTATAGTTACAGCGGCTAGTGGCCACACCTTC. Translating gives CASSIVTAASGHTF.

J is TRBJ1-1 and V is TRBV5-1; D not resolved. CDR1 and CDR2 (germline): SGHRS, YFSETQ. Deletions cut 0 bases from V and 5 bases from J, with 11 bases between. CDR3 size: 14 residues. The CDR3 region is CASSLGRFDTEAFF. The CDR3 region has the DNA TGCGCCAGCAGCTTGGGCAGGTTCGATACTGAAGCTTTCTTT.

This clone was picked up a small number of times. The chain recombines TRBV10-3 with TRBJ1-3, with D hard to call. V was cut by 4 bases and J by 4 bases, with 5 bases left in between. The CDR3 covers 12 residues. CDR1 and CDR2 (germline): ENHRY, SYGVKD. In DNA form, the CDR3 reads TGTGCCATCAGTGTTGGGGGAAACACCATATATTTT. Encoded protein: CAISVGGNTIYF.

The genes are TRBV7-6 and TRBJ2-1; 7 nucleotides match TRBD2. Losses at the gene ends were 4 bases for V and 9 bases for J; bases not matched to a gene: 3. CDR3 length: 12 residues. Germline CDR1 reads SGHVS; CDR2 reads FNYEAQ. The CDR3 DNA follows: TGTGCCAGCAGCTCTACGGGGGGTGAGCAGTTCTTC. Amino acid sequence: CASSSTGGEQFF.

The chain carries TRBV30 and TRBJ1-5; no clear D. The CDR3 totals 15 residues. CDR1 is GTSNPN and CDR2 is SVGIG in the germline V gene (reference sequence). The germline V and J ends were trimmed by 0 bases and 0 bases, with 9 bases remaining between them. CDR3 sequence (DNA): TGTGCCTGGAGTGTCGGAGACCATAGCAATCAGCCCCAGCATTTT. This codes for CAWSVGDHSNQPQHF. Full variable domain (missing parts from reference TRBV30 and TRBJ1-5): SQTIHQWPATLVQPVGSPLSLECTVEGTSNPNLYWYRQAAGRGLQLLFYSVGIGQISSEVPQNLSASRPQDRQFILSSKKLLLSDSGFYLCAWSVGDHSNQPQHFGDGTRLSIL.

This chain connects TRBV7-2 to TRBJ2-5; 7 bases match TRBD2. The CDR3 loop spans 13 amino acids. The V gene end was trimmed by 3 bases and the J gene end by 13 bases; junction bases not matched to a gene: 11. Germline V gene lookup returns CDR1 SGHTA and CDR2 FQGNSA. CDR3 in amino acids: CASSFPGGRSPYF. The CDR3 coding sequence is TGTGCCAGCAGCTTCCCCGGGGGGAGGTCCCCGTACTTC.

The chain recombines TRBV12-5 with TRBJ1-1, with unresolved D. V lost 3 bases and J 10 bases, leaving 12 bases between the germline ends. The length of the CDR3 is 12 residues. Looked up from germline, CDR1 is LGHNT and CDR2 is FRNRAP. The CDR3 loop reads CASGFSPGRAFF. The DNA of the CDR3 is TGTGCTAGTGGTTTTTCTCCAGGCCGAGCTTTCTTT.

This clone turned up a few times. The genes are TRBV5-6 and TRBJ1-1; the D is unclear. V was cut by 6 bases and J by 0 bases, with 18 bases left in between. Germline CDR1 SGHDT, CDR2 YYEEEE. The CDR3 consists of 16 residues. CDR3 region: CASTTWFVGLNTEAFF. In nucleotides, the CDR3 is TGTGCCAGCACCACCTGGTTCGTAGGACTGAACACTGAAGCTTTCTTT.

Details on this clone: The sample carries other DNA sequences with the same CDR3. The chain joins TRBV15 to TRBJ2-7, with 7 bases matching TRBD1. Germline V gene sequence: CDR1 LNHNV, CDR2 YYDKDF (reference sequence). The CDR3 length is 14 residues. V shed 0 bases, J shed 2 bases, and the junction held 1 base outside the gene matches. CDR3 amino acids: CATSRDRGTYEQYF. CDR3 sequence (DNA): TGTGCCACCAGCAGAGACAGGGGGACCTACGAGCAGTACTTC. The full variable domain, its missing parts supplied by reference TRBV15 and TRBJ2-7, is DAMVIQNPRYQVTQFGKPVTLSCSQTLNHNVMYWYQQKSSQAPKLLFHYYDKDFNNEADTPDNFQSRRPNTSFCFLDIRSPGLGDTAMYLCATSRDRGTYEQYFGPGTRLTVT.

The chain is built from TRBV11-2 and TRBJ2-7; a possible D gene is TRBD2 (6 bases). V was shortened by 1 base and J by 2 bases, with 12 bases between the two germline ends. CDR1 is SGHAT, CDR2 FQNNGV, per germline. The CDR3 sequence is 15 residues long. The CDR3 DNA is TGTGCCAGCAGCTTAGGGGGGGAACCTCCCTACGAGCAGTACTTC. It specifies CASSLGGEPPYEQYF. Filled out from reference TRBV11-2 and TRBJ2-7, the complete variable domain reads EAGVAQSPRYKIIEKRQSVAFWCNPISGHATLYWYQQILGQGPKLLIQFQNNGVVDDSQLPKDRFSAERLKGVDSTLKIQPAKLEDSAVYLCASSLGGEPPYEQYFGPGTRLTVT.

The J gene is TRBJ2-5, the V gene TRBV7-2; 10 bases fit TRBD2. With V trimmed by 7 bases and J by 5 bases, 19 bases remained unmatched. This CDR3 has 18 amino acids. Germline assignment: CDR1 SGHTA and CDR2 FQGNSA. CDR3 DNA sequence: TGTGCCAGCACCCAAGGCCTTCTAGCGGGGGAAGAGGGGGAGACCCAGTACTTC. Residues: CASTQGLLAGEEGETQYF.

J is TRBJ2-7 and V is TRBV6-6; D perhaps matches TRBD2 (6 bases). Germline CDR1 is MNHNY and CDR2 is SVGAGI (reference sequence). The CDR3 runs to 15 residues. The V and J ends lost 2 bases and 3 bases respectively, with 14 bases between them. The CDR3 coding sequence is TGTGCCAGCAGTTACCCCGGGAGTTTAATCTACGAGCAGTACTTC. The encoded protein is CASSYPGSLIYEQYF.

The V and J genes are TRBV15 and TRBJ1-2, with D perhaps TRBD1 (6 bases). V gave up 3 bases and J gave up 4 bases, with 9 bases separating them. CDR1 is LNHNV, CDR2 YYDKDF, per germline (reference sequence). CDR3 size: 13 residues. The CDR3 DNA reads TGTGCCACCAGCAGCGGAGGGGGCTATGGCTACACCTTC. It is translated as CATSSGGGYGYTF.

The gene calls are TRBV7-3 and TRBJ1-1, with D maybe TRBD1 (5 bases). Trimming removed 5 bases at V and 0 bases at J, with 13 bases between. CDR3 size: 15 residues. Germline lookup yields CDR1 SGHTA and CDR2 FQGTGA. As DNA, the CDR3 is TGTGCCAGCAGCCGGCAGGGCTCTTTGAACACTGAAGCTTTCTTT. It specifies CASSRQGSLNTEAFF.

This clone was recorded once. This sample also contains other DNA sequences that code for the same CDR3. The chain carries TRBV7-2 and TRBJ2-1; 7 positions agree with TRBD1. From germline, CDR1 is SGHTA and CDR2 FQGNSA. This CDR3 has 15 residues. After removal of 0 bases from V and 2 bases from J, the junction contained 1 base not matched to a gene. The DNA of the CDR3 is TGTGCCAGCAGCTTAGCCCAGGGGGCCTACAATGAGCAGTTCTTC. Translated, it gives CASSLAQGAYNEQFF.